The 21 T cell receptor beta chains below all came from one sample that was sequenced in a study of response to subunit inactivated influenza vaccine. TCRdb redid the calling of the RT-PCR reads with MiXCR, one entry per CDR3 protein. The repertoire includes 650,000 to 800,000 distinct CDR3 sequences, 14% of them detected once, and 6% to 8% sits in the top ten. Sequencing used PBMCs from blood, obtained 14 to 15 days before vaccination. These receptors came from a man aged 45-65 years who received an inactivated influenza vaccine.

This clonotype was counted at least ten times. This chain connects TRBV28 to TRBJ1-1, with 11 bases that match TRBD1. The V segment lost 6 bases and the J segment 4 bases; nucleotides outside the gene matches: 1. CDR3 length: 13 amino acids. Germline values: CDR1 MDHEN, CDR2 SYDVKM. CDR3 coding DNA: TGTGCCAGCAGAGGGACAGGGGGCACTGAAGCTTTCTTT. It specifies CASRGTGGTEAFF.

This clonotype was observed a few times. V is TRBV2 and J is TRBJ2-4, with D uncertain. CDR1 is SNHLY and CDR2 is FYNNEI in the germline V gene. The CDR3 is 14 amino acids. The ends were cut back, 1 base at V and 0 bases at J, with 4 bases in the middle. The CDR3 sequence: CASSEELAKNIQYF. In nucleotides, the CDR3 is TGTGCCAGCAGTGAAGAGCTAGCCAAAAACATTCAGTACTTC.

The rearrangement links TRBV5-5 to TRBJ2-1, with TRBD2 matching 15 bases. From germline, CDR1 is SGHKS and CDR2 YYEKEE (reference sequence). J gave up 4 bases and V 3 bases, and 2 bases lay outside the gene matches. The CDR3 totals 16 residues. The CDR3 here is CASSSGLAGGYNEQFF. CDR3 nucleotide sequence: TGTGCCAGCAGCTCCGGACTAGCGGGAGGGTACAATGAGCAGTTCTTC.

This clonotype came up many times. The chain couples TRBV29-1 to TRBJ2-3; no clear D gene. The V gene's germline CDR1 is SQVTM and CDR2 ANQGSEA. CDR3 length equals 15 residues. Trimming took 3 bases from V and 3 from J, leaving 16 bases between them. CDR3 sequence reads: CSVDLHSLKTDTQYF. Here the CDR3 DNA reads TGCAGCGTTGATCTACACAGCCTTAAAACAGATACGCAGTATTTT.

V is TRBV29-1 and J is TRBJ2-5; D is ambiguous. V was trimmed by 6 bases and J by 2 bases, leaving 16 bases between them. In germline, CDR1 is SQVTM, CDR2 ANQGSEA. The CDR3 is 14 amino acids. CDR3 bases: TGCAGCGTCCTGTGGGCAGCTTCGCAAGAGACCCAGTACTTC. As protein: CSVLWAASQETQYF.

This clonotype has ten or more counts. J is TRBJ1-5 and V is TRBV4-1, with a tentative D call TRBD1 (5 bases). The CDR3 has 16 residues. Trimming shortened V by 1 base and J by 3 bases, and 13 bases separated the two germline ends. CDR1 and CDR2 (germline): MGHRA, YSYEKL. The CDR3 region is CASSQGGASINQPQHF. CDR3 in DNA: TGCGCCAGCAGCCAAGGGGGCGCAAGTATCAATCAGCCCCAGCATTTT.

This chain connects TRBV9 to TRBJ2-1, with D possibly matching TRBD2 (7 bases). The CDR3 is made up of 16 amino acids. Germline V gene lookup returns CDR1 SGDLS and CDR2 YYNGEE. V dropped 0 bases and J dropped 7 bases, with 17 bases sitting between them. DNA for the CDR3: TGTGCCAGCAGCGTAGTTAGGGGGGGTGGACGGAATGAGCAGTTCTTC. Its protein product is CASSVVRGGGRNEQFF.

A few counts support this clonotype. The chain combines TRBV20-1 with TRBJ2-3; D ambiguous. Trimming stripped 0 bases from V and 0 bases from J, with 10 bases between. The CDR3 spans 15 residues. The V gene's germline CDR1 is DFQATT and CDR2 SNEGSKA (reference sequence). CDR3 sequence: CSARDWLTSTDTQYF. CDR3 nucleotides: TGCAGTGCTAGAGATTGGTTGACTAGCACAGATACGCAGTATTTT.

This clonotype was counted many times. The chain links TRBV29-1 to TRBJ2-1; D is unresolved. With 7 bases removed from V and 1 base from J, the gap between germline ends came to 17 bases. Germline V gene data show CDR1 as SQVTM and CDR2 as ANQGSEA. The CDR3 contains 15 residues. CDR3 DNA sequence: TGCAGCGGAAAGGCTTACAAGCTGTCCTACAATGAGCAGTTCTTC. This sequence encodes CSGKAYKLSYNEQFF.

This chain joins TRBV7-2 and TRBJ2-1; perhaps TRBD2 as D (5 bases). CDR3 length: 15 residues. The ends were cut back, 3 bases at V and 4 bases at J, with 13 bases in the middle. Germline V gene sequence: CDR1 SGHTA, CDR2 FQGNSA. Here the CDR3 reads CASSFRGSQYNEQFF. In DNA form, the CDR3 reads TGTGCCAGCAGCTTTCGGGGATCACAGTACAATGAGCAGTTCTTC.

The chain has TRBV9 and TRBJ2-7, with 8 nucleotides matching TRBD2. CDR3 length: 16 residues. CDR1 is SGDLS, CDR2 YYNGEE, per germline. J lost 1 base, V lost 0 bases, and 6 bases had no gene match. CDR3 nucleotide sequence: TGTGCCAGCAGCGTAGGATCAAGCGGGAGTTCCTACGAGCAGTACTTC. It yields the protein CASSVGSSGSSYEQYF. Looking up the rest from reference TRBV9 and TRBJ2-7 gives the full variable domain: DSGVTQTPKHLITATGQRVTLRCSPRSGDLSVYWYQQSLDQGLQFLIQYYNGEERAKGNILERFSAQQFPDLHSELNLSSLELGDSALYFCASSVGSSGSSYEQYFGPGTRLTVT.

The rearrangement links TRBV4-2 to TRBJ2-2; D may be TRBD2 (7 bases). The V end was cut by 0 bases, the J end by 6 bases, with 17 bases between. The CDR3 covers 17 residues. The germline V gene encodes CDR1 LGHNA and CDR2 YNFKEQ. The CDR3 region has the DNA TGTGCCAGCAGCCAAGATGGGGGGGCGGGAGCCCCCGGGGAGCTGTTTTTT. This gives the protein CASSQDGGAGAPGELFF.

This clonotype was seen ten or more times. The chain carries TRBV7-9 and TRBJ2-3; TRBD1 is a possible D gene (6 bases). V lost 11 bases, J lost 3 bases, and 18 bases lay in between. Germline loops: CDR1 SEHNR, CDR2 FQNEAQ (reference sequence). The length of the CDR3 is 14 residues. The CDR3 DNA reads as TGTGCCTCCCATAGAGGGGGTAATACAGATACGCAGTATTTT. Encoded protein: CASHRGGNTDTQYF.

This clonotype was seen a handful of times. The chain employs TRBV7-9 and TRBJ2-3, with D maybe TRBD1 (7 bases). The ends were cut back, 4 bases at V and 6 bases at J, with 14 bases in the middle. The CDR3 spans 14 residues. Germline V gene sequence: CDR1 SEHNR, CDR2 FQNEAQ (reference sequence). The CDR3 bases are TGTGCCAGCAGCTCAGGGGGGAGCGAGGATACGCAGTATTTT. Translated, it gives CASSSGGSEDTQYF.

There are many counts of this clonotype. The chain couples TRBV28 to TRBJ2-3, with TRBD2 matching 9 bases. With 1 base clipped from V and 5 bases from J, the junction kept 16 bases outside the gene matches. This CDR3 is built from 19 residues. Per germline, CDR1 MDHEN and CDR2 SYDVKM. CDR3 DNA sequence: TGTGCCAGCAGTTTATCGTCTTATCTGCGGCGGGAGGGCCAAGATACGCAGTATTTT. As protein: CASSLSSYLRREGQDTQYF.

In this sample, this clonotype turned up a few times. This chain uses TRBV7-9 with TRBJ2-5, with D uncertain. This CDR3 comprises 12 residues. Germline V CDR1 and CDR2: SEHNR, FQNEAQ (reference sequence). Trimming pared 4 bases from V and 3 bases from J, leaving 6 bases between. CDR3 sequence: CASSSSEETQYF. The CDR3 region has the DNA TGTGCCAGCAGCTCCTCGGAAGAGACCCAGTACTTC.

This clonotype was recorded once. This sequence joins TRBV5-4 and TRBJ2-2; weak D call: TRBD1 (5 bases). Trimming removed 0 bases at V and 5 bases at J, with 14 bases between. The germline V gene has CDR1 SGHNT and CDR2 YYREEE (reference sequence). The CDR3 extends over 16 amino acids. CDR3 sequence reads: CASSLASGRRTGELFF. The CDR3 coding sequence is TGTGCCAGCAGCTTGGCGTCAGGGCGTCGGACCGGGGAGCTGTTTTTT. Combining the CDR3 with reference TRBV5-4 and TRBJ2-2 gives the whole variable domain ETGVTQSPTHLIKTRGQQVTLRCSSQSGHNTVSWYQQALGQGPQFIFQYYREEENGRGNFPPRFSGLQFPNYSSELNVNALELDDSALYLCASSLASGRRTGELFFGEGSRLTVL.

This clonotype has just a few counts. The CDR3 is CASSQEKASWGTEAFF. The CDR3 coding sequence is TGCGCCAGCAGCCAAGAAAAGGCTTCTTGGGGCACTGAAGCTTTCTTT. This chain joins TRBV4-3 and TRBJ1-1; no reliable D call. Germline V CDR1 and CDR2: LGHNA, YSLEER. The CDR3 consists of 16 residues. V shed 0 bases and J shed 4 bases, with 15 bases lying between them.

This clonotype was seen more than once but under ten times. The chain joins TRBV12-3 or TRBV12-4 to TRBJ2-7; a weak D match, TRBD1 (6 bases). This CDR3 comprises 14 residues. Trimming left V 11 bases short and J 0 bases short, with 17 bases between. This CDR3 reads CAHSKGESSYEQYF. The CDR3 DNA is TGTGCCCACTCCAAGGGGGAGAGCTCCTACGAGCAGTACTTC.

This clonotype was detected ten times or more. The chain couples TRBV12-3 or TRBV12-4 to TRBJ1-5, with 10 positions matching TRBD1. Germline trimming cut 5 bases from V and 3 bases from J; bases unmatched to any gene: 7. This CDR3 region has 16 residues. In DNA, the CDR3 is TGTGCCAGCAGTATCGGGACAGGGGCTCTCAATCAGCCCCAGCATTTT. It codes for CASSIGTGALNQPQHF.

This clonotype was found a few times. The V and J genes are TRBV12-3 or TRBV12-4 and TRBJ1-2; D perhaps matches TRBD1 (5 bases). The CDR3 spans 13 residues. V shed 5 bases and J shed 4 bases, with 11 bases lying between them. The CDR3, as DNA: TGTGCCAGCAGTCAGAGGGACGGCTATGGCTACACCTTC. Translated: CASSQRDGYGYTF.